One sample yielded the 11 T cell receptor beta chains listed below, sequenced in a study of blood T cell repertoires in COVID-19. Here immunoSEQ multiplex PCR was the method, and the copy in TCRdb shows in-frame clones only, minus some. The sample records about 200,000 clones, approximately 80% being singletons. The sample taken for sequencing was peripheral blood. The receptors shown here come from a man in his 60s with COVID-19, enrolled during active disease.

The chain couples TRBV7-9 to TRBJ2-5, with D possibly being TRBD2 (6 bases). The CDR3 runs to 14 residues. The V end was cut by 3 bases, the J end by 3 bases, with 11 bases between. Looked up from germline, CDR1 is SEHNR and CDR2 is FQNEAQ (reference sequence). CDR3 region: CASSFSGSKETQYF. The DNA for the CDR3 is TGTGCCAGCAGCTTCAGCGGGTCTAAAGAGACCCAGTACTTC. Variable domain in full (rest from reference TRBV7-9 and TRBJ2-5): DTGVSQNPRHKITKRGQNVTFRCDPISEHNRLYWYRQTLGQGPEFLTYFQNEAQLEKSRLLSDRFSAERPKGSFSTLEIQRTEQGDSAMYLCASSFSGSKETQYFGPGTRLLVL.

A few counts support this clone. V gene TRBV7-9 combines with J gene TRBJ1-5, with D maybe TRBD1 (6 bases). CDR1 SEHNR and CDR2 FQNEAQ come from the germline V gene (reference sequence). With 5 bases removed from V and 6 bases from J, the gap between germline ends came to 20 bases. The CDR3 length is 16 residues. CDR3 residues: CASSPIQGSRGQPQHF. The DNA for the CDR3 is TGTGCCAGCAGCCCCATCCAAGGGTCCAGGGGTCAGCCCCAGCATTTT.

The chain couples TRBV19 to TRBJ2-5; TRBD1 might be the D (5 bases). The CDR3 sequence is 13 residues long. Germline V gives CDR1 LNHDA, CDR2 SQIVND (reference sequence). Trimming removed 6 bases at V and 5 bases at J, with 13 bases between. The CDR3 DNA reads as TGTGCCAGTAGCCAAGGGGCTCCCGAGACCCAGTACTTC. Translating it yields CASSQGAPETQYF.

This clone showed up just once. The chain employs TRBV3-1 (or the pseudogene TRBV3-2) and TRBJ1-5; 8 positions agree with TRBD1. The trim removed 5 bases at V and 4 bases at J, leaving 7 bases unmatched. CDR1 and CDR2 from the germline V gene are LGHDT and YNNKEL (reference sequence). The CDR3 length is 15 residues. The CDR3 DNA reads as TGTGCCAGCAGCGCAACCCGGGACAGGAATCAGCCCCAGCATTTT. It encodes CASSATRDRNQPQHF.

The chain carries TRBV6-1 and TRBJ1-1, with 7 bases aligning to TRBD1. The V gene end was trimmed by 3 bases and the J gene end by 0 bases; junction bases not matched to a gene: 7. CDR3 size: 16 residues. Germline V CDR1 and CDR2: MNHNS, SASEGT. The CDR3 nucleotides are TGTGCCAGCAGTGAGCCGGGACAGCTATTGAACACTGAAGCTTTCTTT. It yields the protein CASSEPGQLLNTEAFF.

CDR3 region: CAWRTLTTNNSPLHF. CDR3 sequence (DNA): TGTGCCTGGAGGACCCTCACGACTAATAATTCACCCCTCCACTTT. The V and J genes are TRBV30 and TRBJ1-6; D remains unclear. The length of the CDR3 is 15 residues. Trimming removed 3 bases from V and 5 bases from J, with 14 bases in between. Looked up from germline, CDR1 is GTSNPN and CDR2 is SVGIG (reference sequence).

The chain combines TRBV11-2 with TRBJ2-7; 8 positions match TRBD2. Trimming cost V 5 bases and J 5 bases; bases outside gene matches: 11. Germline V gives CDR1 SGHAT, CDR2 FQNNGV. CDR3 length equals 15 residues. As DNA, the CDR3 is TGTGCCAGCAGCCCAAGGGGCGGGAGGAGGAACGAGCAGTACTTC. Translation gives CASSPRGGRRNEQYF.

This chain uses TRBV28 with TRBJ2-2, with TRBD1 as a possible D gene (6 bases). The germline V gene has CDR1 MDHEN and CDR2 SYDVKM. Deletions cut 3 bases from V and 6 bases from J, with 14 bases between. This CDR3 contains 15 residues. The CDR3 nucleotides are TGTGCCAGCAGTTTTTCTGGGGGCGCATCCGGGGAGCTGTTTTTT. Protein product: CASSFSGGASGELFF.

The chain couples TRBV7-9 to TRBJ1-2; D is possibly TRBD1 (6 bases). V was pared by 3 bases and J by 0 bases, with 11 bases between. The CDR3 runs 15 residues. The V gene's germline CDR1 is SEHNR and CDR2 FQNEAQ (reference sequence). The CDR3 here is CASSFMDSSNYGYTF. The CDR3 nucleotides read TGTGCCAGCAGCTTCATGGACAGCTCTAACTATGGCTACACCTTC.

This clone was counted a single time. CDR3 bases: TGCGCCAGCAGCTTGGAGAGTACCGGGGAGCTGTTTTTT. Encoded protein: CASSLESTGELFF. This rearrangement joins TRBV5-1 to TRBJ2-2; D is unclear. Trimming pared 0 bases from V and 5 bases from J, leaving 5 bases between. Per germline, CDR1 SGHRS and CDR2 YFSETQ. The CDR3 contains 13 residues.

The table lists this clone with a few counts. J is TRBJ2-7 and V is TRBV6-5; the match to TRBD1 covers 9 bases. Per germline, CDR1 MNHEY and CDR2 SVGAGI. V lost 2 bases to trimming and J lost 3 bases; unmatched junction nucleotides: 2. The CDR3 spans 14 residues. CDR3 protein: CASSYRDRDYEQYF. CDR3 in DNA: TGTGCCAGCAGTTACCGGGACAGGGACTACGAGCAGTACTTC.